This T cell receptor (beta chain) emerged from a study of blood T cell repertoires in COVID-19. For the study at large: Sample material is recorded as cDNA or gDNA derived from T cells, B-cell-depleted T cells, or PBMCs.

In this sample, this clone turned up once. This CDR3 has 14 residues. Trimming took off 7 bases at V and 5 bases at J, with 17 bases between the two ends. CDR1 is SGHRS and CDR2 is YFSETQ in the germline V gene. Method: immunoSEQ multiplex PCR; TCRdb's copy keeps in-frame clones and lacks some. Of about 200,000 clones listed, about 89% were seen once; the top ten hold roughly 8.1%. V is TRBV5-1 and J is TRBJ2-3, with TRBD2 as a possible D gene (6 bases). The sequencing sample was made of PBMCs or T cells enriched from blood (not recorded which). The source of this sequence is a young woman who had recovered from COVID-19. The CDR3: CASGSGTFGDTQYF. The CDR3 DNA follows: TGCGCCAGCGGTAGCGGAACCTTTGGAGATACGCAGTATTTT.